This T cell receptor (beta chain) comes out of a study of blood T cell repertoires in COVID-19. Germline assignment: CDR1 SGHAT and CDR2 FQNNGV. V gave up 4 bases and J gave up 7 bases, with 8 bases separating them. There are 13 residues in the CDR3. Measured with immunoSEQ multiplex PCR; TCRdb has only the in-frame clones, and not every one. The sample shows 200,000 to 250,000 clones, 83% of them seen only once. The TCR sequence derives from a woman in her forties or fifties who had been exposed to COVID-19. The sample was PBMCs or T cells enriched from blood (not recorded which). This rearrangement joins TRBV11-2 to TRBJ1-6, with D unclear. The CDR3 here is CASSSANNSPLHF. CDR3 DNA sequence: TGTGCCAGCAGCTCCGCGAACAATTCACCCCTCCACTTT.